These T cell receptor beta chains were read from a single sample in a study of blood T cells in healthy people across ages. MiXCR, applied by TCRdb to the 5' RACE reads, yields one record per CDR3 protein. The sample yields approximately 1.5 million distinct CDR3 sequences, roughly 30% seen once. Sequencing input: blood. The source is a woman aged 25-40 years in good health. CDR3s include the opening cysteine and the closing phenylalanine or tryptophan. Each record gives: clone size, V gene, D gene, J gene, CDR3 DNA, CDR3 protein. The D gene is left open where the match is weak. The size of a clone is reported for some rows only, either as once, few or many, or as a class for expanded clones.

clone_size: .; v_call: TRBV9; d_call: .; j_call: TRBJ2-7; cdr3_nt: TGTGCCAGCAGCGTAGGAAGTAGGGGAGGTGACCACGAGCAGTACTTC; cdr3_aa: CASSVGSRGGDHEQYF
clone_size: .; v_call: TRBV5-1; d_call: TRBD1; j_call: TRBJ2-1; cdr3_nt: TGCGCCAGCAACGGCTCGACAGGGTTGAATGAGCAGTTCTTC; cdr3_aa: CASNGSTGLNEQFF
clone_size: .; v_call: TRBV15; d_call: .; j_call: TRBJ2-3; cdr3_nt: TGTGCCACCAGCAGAGATCGGGGAACCCCCACAGATACGCAGTATTTT; cdr3_aa: CATSRDRGTPTDTQYF
clone_size: .; v_call: TRBV3-1; d_call: .; j_call: TRBJ2-3; cdr3_nt: TGTGCCAGCAGCCAGGGGGGGGCCCCGGCGGATACGCAGTATTTT; cdr3_aa: CASSQGGAPADTQYF
clone_size: few; v_call: TRBV9; d_call: TRBD1; j_call: TRBJ1-1; cdr3_nt: TGTGCCAGCAGCGTAGGAGGGACAGGGAACACTGAAGCTTTCTTT; cdr3_aa: CASSVGGTGNTEAFF
clone_size: .; v_call: TRBV29-1; d_call: TRBD2; j_call: TRBJ2-1; cdr3_nt: TGCAGCGTTGAATCTAGCGGGAGGGCCGGCGAGCAGTTCTTC; cdr3_aa: CSVESSGRAGEQFF
clone_size: .; v_call: TRBV2; d_call: .; j_call: TRBJ2-3; cdr3_nt: TGTGCCAGCATCGAGTTTGCAGATACGCAGTATTTT; cdr3_aa: CASIEFADTQYF
clone_size: few; v_call: TRBV2; d_call: TRBD1; j_call: TRBJ2-5; cdr3_nt: TGTGCCAGCACGGGACAGGAAGAGACCCAGTACTTC; cdr3_aa: CASTGQEETQYF
clone_size: many; v_call: TRBV12-3/TRBV12-4; d_call: TRBD2; j_call: TRBJ2-5; cdr3_nt: TGTGCCAGCAGTAAGGGGACTAGCGGGAGGACCCAAGAGACCCAGTACTTC; cdr3_aa: CASSKGTSGRTQETQYF
clone_size: many; v_call: TRBV20-1; d_call: .; j_call: TRBJ2-5; cdr3_nt: TGCAGTGCTAGGAGGGTTGGGGAGACCCAGTACTTC; cdr3_aa: CSARRVGETQYF
clone_size: few; v_call: TRBV3-1; d_call: TRBD2; j_call: TRBJ2-1; cdr3_nt: TGTGCCAGCAGCCAGTCATTAGCGGGGGGGTACAATGAGCAGTTCTTC; cdr3_aa: CASSQSLAGGYNEQFF
clone_size: once; v_call: TRBV2; d_call: TRBD1; j_call: TRBJ2-3; cdr3_nt: TGTGCCCGCACTAGGACAGGGGGGTTCACAGATACGCAGTATTTT; cdr3_aa: CARTRTGGFTDTQYF
clone_size: few; v_call: TRBV12-3/TRBV12-4; d_call: TRBD1; j_call: TRBJ1-6; cdr3_nt: TGTGCCAGCAGTTTTGCCAGGGGGCAGAATTCACCCCTCCACTTT; cdr3_aa: CASSFARGQNSPLHF
clone_size: .; v_call: TRBV9; d_call: .; j_call: TRBJ2-1; cdr3_nt: TGTGCCAGCAGCGTATCAGGGCAACCACACAATGAGCAGTTCTTC; cdr3_aa: CASSVSGQPHNEQFF